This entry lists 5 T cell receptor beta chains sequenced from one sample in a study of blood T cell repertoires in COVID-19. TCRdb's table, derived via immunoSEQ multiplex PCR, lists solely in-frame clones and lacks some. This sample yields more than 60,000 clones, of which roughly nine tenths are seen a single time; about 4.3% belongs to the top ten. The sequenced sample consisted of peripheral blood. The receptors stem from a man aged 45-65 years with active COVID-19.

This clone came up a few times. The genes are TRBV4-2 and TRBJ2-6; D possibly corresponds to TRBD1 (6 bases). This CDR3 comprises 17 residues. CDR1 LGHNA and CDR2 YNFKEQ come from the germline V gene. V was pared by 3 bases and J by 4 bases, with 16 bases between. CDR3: CASSQDNTGSGANVLTF. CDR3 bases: TGTGCCAGCAGCCAGGACAATACAGGGTCCGGGGCCAACGTCCTGACTTTC.

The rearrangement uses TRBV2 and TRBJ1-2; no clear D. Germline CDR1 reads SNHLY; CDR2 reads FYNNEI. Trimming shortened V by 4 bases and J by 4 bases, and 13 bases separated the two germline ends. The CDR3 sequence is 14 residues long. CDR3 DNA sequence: TGTGCCAGCAGTGTGGGGAGGGTGGGCTATGGCTACACCTTC. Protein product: CASSVGRVGYGYTF.

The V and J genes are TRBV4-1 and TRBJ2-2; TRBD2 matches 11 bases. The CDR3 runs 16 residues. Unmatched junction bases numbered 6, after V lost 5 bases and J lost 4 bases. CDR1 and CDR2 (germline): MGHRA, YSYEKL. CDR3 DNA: TGCGCCAGCAGCAAATCGACTAGCGGGGTCACCGGGGAGCTGTTTTTT. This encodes CASSKSTSGVTGELFF.

DNA of the CDR3: TGTGCCAGCACAACCGGGAACCCCAACACTGAAGCTTTCTTT. Its translation: CASTTGNPNTEAFF. The gene calls are TRBV2 and TRBJ1-1; D not certain. This CDR3 has 14 amino acids. The V and J ends lost 7 bases and 2 bases respectively, with 14 bases between them. Germline CDR1 and CDR2: SNHLY and FYNNEI. The full variable domain, completed using reference TRBV2 and TRBJ1-1, is EPEVTQTPSHQVTQMGQEVILRCVPISNHLYFYWYRQILGQKVEFLVSFYNNEISEKSEIFDDQFSVERPDGSNFTLKIRSTKLEDSAMYFCASTTGNPNTEAFFGQGTRLTVV.

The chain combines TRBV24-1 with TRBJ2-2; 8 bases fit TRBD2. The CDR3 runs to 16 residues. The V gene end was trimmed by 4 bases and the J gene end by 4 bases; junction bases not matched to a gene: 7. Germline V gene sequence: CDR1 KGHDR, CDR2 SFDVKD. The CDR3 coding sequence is TGTGCCACCAGTGACTCTTCAGCGGGGGTCACCGGGGAGCTGTTTTTT. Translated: CATSDSSAGVTGELFF.